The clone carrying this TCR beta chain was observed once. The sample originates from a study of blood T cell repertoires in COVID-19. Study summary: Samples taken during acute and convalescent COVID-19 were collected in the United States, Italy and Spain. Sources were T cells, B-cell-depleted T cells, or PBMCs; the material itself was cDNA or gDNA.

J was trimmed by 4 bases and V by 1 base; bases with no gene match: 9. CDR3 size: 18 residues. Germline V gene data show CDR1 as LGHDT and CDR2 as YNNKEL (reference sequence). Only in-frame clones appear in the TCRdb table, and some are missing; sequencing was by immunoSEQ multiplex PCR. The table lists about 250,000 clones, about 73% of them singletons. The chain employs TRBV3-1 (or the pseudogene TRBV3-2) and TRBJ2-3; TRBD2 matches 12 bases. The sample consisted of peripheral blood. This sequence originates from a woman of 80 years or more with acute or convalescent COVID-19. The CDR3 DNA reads TGTGCCAGCAGCCAAGGGTTGACTAGCGGGAGATCGGCAGATACGCAGTATTTT. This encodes CASSQGLTSGRSADTQYF.